These T cell receptor beta chains were read from a single sample in a study of T cell responses to AZD1222 COVID-19 vaccine. Profiling relied on immunoSEQ multiplex PCR, and the TCRdb table lists in-frame clones only, not all of them. The data contain 75,000 to 100,000 clones, 80% to 90% of them singletons. The sample here was peripheral blood, taken on day 0 of AZD1222 vaccination. These receptors were collected from an adult in good health. Both conserved end residues are part of each CDR3. D genes are given only for firm matches. Clone size appears in some rows only: once, few, many, or a class for an expanded clone.

CDR3 protein | CDR3 DNA | V gene | D gene | clone size | J gene
CASSPSGGYLSNTGELFF | TGTGCCAGCAGTCCAAGCGGTGGCTACCTATCGAACACCGGGGAGCTGTTTTTT | TRBV6-6 | - | - | TRBJ2-2
CASSSPGGGMRLGETQYF | TGTGCCAGCAGCTCCCCAGGCGGGGGAATGAGGCTCGGAGAGACCCAGTACTTC | TRBV7-2 | TRBD2 | - | TRBJ2-5
CASSLDRVGPLGETQYF | TGTGCCAGCAGCTTAGATCGGGTGGGACCCCTCGGAGAGACCCAGTACTTC | TRBV11-2 | - | - | TRBJ2-5
CAISGRDSYNEQFF | TGTGCCATCAGTGGCAGGGATTCCTACAATGAGCAGTTCTTC | TRBV10-3 | - | - | TRBJ2-1
CASSPDRVDYGYTF | TGTGCCAGCTCACCAGACAGGGTGGACTATGGCTACACCTTC | TRBV18 | TRBD1 | - | TRBJ1-2
CASSLGGADEKLFF | TGTGCCAGCAGCTTAGGAGGGGCAGACGAAAAACTGTTTTTT | TRBV7-9 | - | once | TRBJ1-4
CASSPPLAGGYNEQFF | TGTGCCAGCTCACCCCCCTTAGCGGGGGGGTACAATGAGCAGTTCTTC | TRBV18 | TRBD2 | - | TRBJ2-1
CASSYSGGEQYF | TGTGCCAGCAGTTACTCTGGGGGCGAGCAGTACTTC | TRBV6-2/TRBV6-3 | - | - | TRBJ2-7
CASSYSYDRDNEQFF | TGTGCCAGCAGTTACTCCTACGACAGGGACAATGAGCAGTTCTTC | TRBV6-5 | TRBD1 | - | TRBJ2-1
CAWIKDSYMNTEAFF | TGTGCCTGGATCAAGGATTCGTACATGAACACTGAAGCTTTCTTT | TRBV30 | - | - | TRBJ1-1
CASSPGGHAQFF | TGTGCCAGCAGCCCGGGAGGACACGCGCAGTTCTTC | TRBV12-3/TRBV12-4 | TRBD2 | - | TRBJ2-1
CASSEAPFGSYEQYF | TGTGCCAGCAGTGAAGCTCCGTTTGGGTCCTACGAGCAGTACTTC | TRBV6-1 | - | - | TRBJ2-7
CASSRDRGTEAFF | TGTGCCAGCAGTAGGGACAGAGGGACTGAAGCTTTCTTT | TRBV5-4 | TRBD1 | once | TRBJ1-1
CASSLLWGADSPLHF | TGTGCCAGCAGTTTATTATGGGGGGCTGACTCACCCCTCCACTTT | TRBV28 | - | - | TRBJ1-6
CSASPGREQYF | TGCAGTGCTAGTCCCGGGAGGGAGCAGTACTTC | TRBV20-1 | TRBD2 | few | TRBJ2-7
CSAQRGAFQYF | TGCAGTGCGCAGCGGGGGGCCTTTCAGTACTTC | TRBV20-1 | TRBD2 | - | TRBJ2-7
CASSLDRSTYEQYF | TGTGCCAGCAGCCTGGACAGGTCGACCTACGAGCAGTACTTC | TRBV6-5 | TRBD1 | - | TRBJ2-7
CASSLVAANTEAFF | TGTGCCAGCAGTTTAGTGGCAGCTAACACTGAAGCTTTCTTT | TRBV27 | - | - | TRBJ1-1
CSVDSDRRGEQYF | TGCAGCGTTGATTCGGACAGGCGGGGGGAGCAGTACTTC | TRBV29-1 | - | once | TRBJ2-7
CASNKDRWNTEAFF | TGTGCCAGCAACAAGGACAGGTGGAACACTGAAGCTTTCTTT | TRBV5-4 | TRBD1 | - | TRBJ1-1
CASSPTTGVTSPLHF | TGTGCCAGCAGTCCAACGACAGGGGTTACTTCACCCCTCCACTTT | TRBV27 | TRBD1 | - | TRBJ1-6
CASSTLLAGGPHEQFF | TGTGCCAGCAGCACCCTACTAGCGGGGGGCCCTCATGAGCAGTTCTTC | TRBV3-1/TRBV3-2 | TRBD2 | - | TRBJ2-1
CASSRTRLATSEQYF | TGTGCCAGTAGTCGAACAAGACTTGCTACGTCGGAGCAGTACTTC | TRBV19 | - | - | TRBJ2-7
CASSPGDRVGYGYTF | TGCGCCAGCAGCCCAGGGGACAGGGTTGGCTATGGCTACACCTTC | TRBV5-1 | TRBD1 | - | TRBJ1-2
CSVPTHLYNEQFF | TGCAGCGTTCCCACGCACCTGTACAATGAGCAGTTCTTC | TRBV29-1 | - | - | TRBJ2-1
CASSQDVRANYGYTF | TGCGCCAGCAGCCAAGATGTCCGTGCTAACTATGGCTACACCTTC | TRBV4-1 | - | once | TRBJ1-2
CASSETGIAAEAFF | TGTGCCAGCAGTGAGACAGGGATTGCGGCTGAAGCTTTCTTT | TRBV2 | TRBD1 | - | TRBJ1-1
CASSWGNRGSPLHF | TGTGCCAGCAGTTGGGGAAACAGGGGCTCACCCCTCCACTTT | TRBV6-5 | TRBD1 | - | TRBJ1-6
CSHRRGAQETQYF | TGCAGCCACCGCAGGGGTGCCCAAGAGACCCAGTACTTC | TRBV29-1 | - | - | TRBJ2-5
CSAAPTGMDTEAFF | TGCAGCGCTGCCCCAACAGGGATGGACACTGAAGCTTTCTTT | TRBV29-1 | - | - | TRBJ1-1
CASSTTGQRAYGYTF | TGTGCCAGCAGTACCACAGGGCAGAGGGCCTATGGCTACACCTTC | TRBV28 | - | - | TRBJ1-2
CASREGGELFF | TGTGCCAGCCGGGAGGGCGGGGAGCTGTTTTTT | TRBV6-5 | TRBD2 | - | TRBJ2-2
CAISQPGVGNIQYF | TGTGCCATCAGTCAACCGGGGGTGGGGAACATTCAGTACTTC | TRBV10-3 | - | - | TRBJ2-4
CASSLNNYGYTF | TGTGCCAGCAGTTTGAACAACTATGGCTACACCTTC | TRBV28 | - | - | TRBJ1-2
CASSLTSGEETQYF | TGTGCCAGCAGCCTGACTAGCGGGGAGGAGACCCAGTACTTC | TRBV7-8 | TRBD2 | once | TRBJ2-5
CASSLWTGGKSYEQYF | TGTGCCAGCAGCTTATGGACAGGGGGCAAGTCCTACGAGCAGTACTTC | TRBV7-9 | TRBD1 | few | TRBJ2-7
CASSFVPGGTF | TGTGCCAGCAGCTTTGTGCCCGGCGGCACCTTC | TRBV5-8 | - | - | TRBJ1-2
CASSHSTGFRSSYEQYF | TGCGCCAGCAGTCATTCAACAGGGTTTAGGTCCTCCTACGAGCAGTACTTC | TRBV23-1 | - | - | TRBJ2-7
CASSLADLGYGYTF | TGCGCCAGCAGCTTGGCCGATCTGGGCTATGGCTACACCTTC | TRBV5-1 | - | once | TRBJ1-2
CASRTGTGFFNEQFF | TGTGCCAGCAGAACCGGGACAGGGTTTTTCAATGAGCAGTTCTTC | TRBV6-5 | TRBD1 | - | TRBJ2-1
CATSDPSGGRWTQYF | TGTGCCACCAGTGATCCTAGCGGGGGAAGATGGACCCAGTACTTC | TRBV24-1 | TRBD2 | - | TRBJ2-5
CASSPGGTGELFF | TGTGCCAGCAGCCCGGGGGGTACCGGGGAGCTGTTTTTT | TRBV4-2 | TRBD2 | - | TRBJ2-2
CATSGDRAWAEAFF | TGTGCCACCAGCGGAGACAGGGCGTGGGCTGAAGCTTTCTTT | TRBV15 | TRBD1 | - | TRBJ1-1
CASSLSPRLPNYGYTF | TGTGCCAGCAGTTTATCACCCAGGCTACCTAACTATGGCTACACCTTC | TRBV28 | - | - | TRBJ1-2
CASRAVSYGYTF | TGTGCCAGCCGGGCGGTGAGCTATGGCTACACCTTC | TRBV28 | - | - | TRBJ1-2
CASSRTSGGEGETQYF | TGTGCCAGCAGTCGGACTAGCGGGGGGGAGGGAGAGACCCAGTACTTC | TRBV7-6 | TRBD2 | - | TRBJ2-5
CAISQGGNNSPLHF | TGTGCCATCAGCCAGGGTGGGAATAATTCACCCCTCCACTTT | TRBV10-3 | - | - | TRBJ1-6
CAISAGLFYEQYF | TGTGCCATCAGTGCAGGGCTGTTCTACGAGCAGTACTTC | TRBV10-3 | - | - | TRBJ2-7
CASSLSGGHGYTF | TGCGCCAGCAGCTTGTCAGGGGGTCATGGCTACACCTTC | TRBV5-1 | TRBD1 | - | TRBJ1-2
CASSSGYYNEQFF | TGTGCCAGCAGTTCGGGATATTACAATGAGCAGTTCTTC | TRBV12-3/TRBV12-4 | - | - | TRBJ2-1
CARSTGTSGYNEQFF | TGTGCCAGAAGCACCGGGACTAGCGGTTACAATGAGCAGTTCTTC | TRBV5-3 | TRBD2 | medium-sized | TRBJ2-1
CASSQVRDSNQPQHF | TGTGCCAGCAGCCAAGTGCGGGACAGCAATCAGCCCCAGCATTTT | TRBV3-1/TRBV3-2 | - | - | TRBJ1-5
CASSIRSGQGDGYTF | TGTGCCAGTAGTATAAGATCCGGGCAGGGGGATGGCTACACCTTC | TRBV19 | TRBD1 | once | TRBJ1-2
CASSRRWGQSNEKLFF | TGTGCCAGTAGTCGCCGGTGGGGACAGAGTAATGAAAAACTGTTTTTT | TRBV19 | TRBD1 | - | TRBJ1-4
CASSPWNSSYEQYF | TGTGCCAGCAGTCCCTGGAACAGCTCCTACGAGCAGTACTTC | TRBV28 | - | - | TRBJ2-7
CASSLNLGGYGYTF | TGTGCCAGCAGTTTAAACCTGGGAGGCTATGGCTACACCTTC | TRBV27 | - | - | TRBJ1-2
CASSSKGQPQHF | TGTGCCAGCAGCTCCAAAGGGCAGCCCCAGCATTTT | TRBV5-6 | - | - | TRBJ1-5
CAWINKVNYGYTF | TGTGCCTGGATTAATAAGGTGAACTATGGCTACACCTTC | TRBV30 | - | once | TRBJ1-2